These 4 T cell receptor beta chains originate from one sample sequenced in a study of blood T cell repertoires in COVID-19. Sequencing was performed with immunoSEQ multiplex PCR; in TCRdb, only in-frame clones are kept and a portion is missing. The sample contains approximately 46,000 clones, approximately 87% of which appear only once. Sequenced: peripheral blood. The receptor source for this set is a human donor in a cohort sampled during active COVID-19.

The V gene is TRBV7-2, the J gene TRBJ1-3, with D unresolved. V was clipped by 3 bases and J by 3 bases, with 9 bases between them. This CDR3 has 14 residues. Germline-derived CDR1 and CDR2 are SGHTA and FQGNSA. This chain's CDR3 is CASSFSSVGNTIYF. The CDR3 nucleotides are TGTGCCAGCAGCTTTTCCTCGGTTGGAAACACCATATATTTT.

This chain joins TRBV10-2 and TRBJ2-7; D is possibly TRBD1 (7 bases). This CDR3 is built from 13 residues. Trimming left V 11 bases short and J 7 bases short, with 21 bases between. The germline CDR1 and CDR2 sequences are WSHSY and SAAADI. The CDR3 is CASQRWEDREQYF. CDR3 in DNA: TGCGCCTCCCAACGGTGGGAGGACAGGGAGCAGTACTTC.

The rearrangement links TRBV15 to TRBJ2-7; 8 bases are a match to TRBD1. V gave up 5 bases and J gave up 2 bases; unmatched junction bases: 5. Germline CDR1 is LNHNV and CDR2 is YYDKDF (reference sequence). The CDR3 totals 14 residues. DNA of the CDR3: TGTGCCACCAGCGCCCGACAGGGGCCCTACGAGCAGTACTTC. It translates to CATSARQGPYEQYF.

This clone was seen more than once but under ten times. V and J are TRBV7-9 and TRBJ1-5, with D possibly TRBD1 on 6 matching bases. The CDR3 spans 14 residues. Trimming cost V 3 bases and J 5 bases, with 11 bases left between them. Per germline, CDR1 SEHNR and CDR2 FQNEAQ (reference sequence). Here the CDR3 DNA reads TGTGCCAGCAGCTTGAACAGGGCCGATCAGCCCCAGCATTTT. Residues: CASSLNRADQPQHF.